Each of the 30 T cell receptor beta chains below was sequenced from the same sample in a study of cytomegalovirus exposure and HLA in healthy donors. Both 60 Vbeta primers and 13 Jbeta primers went into the PCR. Clones were sequenced by immunoSEQ multiplex PCR, and TCRdb holds only the in-frame ones, with some missing. Of approximately 140,000 clones listed, 65% to 85% are singletons. Input material: PBMCs. The receptors were gathered from a male donor in good health and CMV-seronegative.

The chain is built from TRBV9 and TRBJ2-7, with 7 nucleotides matching TRBD2. Losses at the gene ends were 6 bases for V and 2 bases for J; bases not matched to a gene: 8. Germline V gives CDR1 SGDLS, CDR2 YYNGEE. CDR3 length: 14 residues. In DNA form, the CDR3 reads TGTGCCAGCAACGCGGGACTACGTACCTACGAGCAGTACTTC. This codes for CASNAGLRTYEQYF. Looking up the rest from reference TRBV9 and TRBJ2-7 gives the full variable domain: DSGVTQTPKHLITATGQRVTLRCSPRSGDLSVYWYQQSLDQGLQFLIQYYNGEERAKGNILERFSAQQFPDLHSELNLSSLELGDSALYFCASNAGLRTYEQYFGPGTRLTVT.

The chain recombines TRBV28 with TRBJ1-2; TRBD1 agrees at 7 bases. This CDR3 contains 18 residues. With 2 bases clipped from V and 3 bases from J, the junction kept 15 bases outside the gene matches. Germline V gene lookup returns CDR1 MDHEN and CDR2 SYDVKM. CDR3 amino acids: CASSLLGQGVTSDYGYTF. Written as DNA, the CDR3 is TGTGCCAGCAGTTTACTAGGCCAGGGGGTAACCTCGGACTATGGCTACACCTTC.

The chain combines TRBV19 with TRBJ1-4; D is unresolved. Germline lookup yields CDR1 LNHDA and CDR2 SQIVND (reference sequence). V lost 5 bases and J 0 bases, leaving 7 bases between the germline ends. CDR3 length: 14 residues. DNA of the CDR3: TGTGCCAGTAGTGCGAGCCCAACTAATGAAAAACTGTTTTTT. Its protein product is CASSASPTNEKLFF.

The chain uses TRBV7-9 and TRBJ2-7; weak D call: TRBD1 (7 bases). CDR3 size: 16 residues. Germline V gene sequence: CDR1 SEHNR, CDR2 FQNEAQ (reference sequence). V dropped 5 bases and J dropped 1 base, with 18 bases sitting between them. Written as DNA, the CDR3 is TGTGCCAGCAGCATCCTTAGGACAGGAGGGTCCTACGAGCAGTACTTC. Protein sequence: CASSILRTGGSYEQYF.

The V and J genes are TRBV4-3 and TRBJ1-2; 7 bases align to TRBD1. The length of the CDR3 is 16 residues. V trimming: 0 bases; J trimming: 4 bases; junction bases outside the gene matches: 8. Germline V gene data show CDR1 as LGHNA and CDR2 as YSLEER. The CDR3 nucleotides read TGCGCCAGCAGCCAAGAGGGGGTAGGGGGCACCTATGGCTACACCTTC. Translated: CASSQEGVGGTYGYTF.

The chain has TRBV6-1 and TRBJ1-1; D possibly corresponds to TRBD1 (6 bases). This CDR3 comprises 16 residues. The germline V and J ends were trimmed by 1 base and 1 base, with 13 bases remaining between them. The germline CDR1 and CDR2 sequences are MNHNS and SASEGT. The CDR3 loop reads CASSEGGHRENTEAFF. The CDR3 DNA follows: TGTGCCAGCAGTGAAGGGGGACATCGAGAGAACACTGAAGCTTTCTTT.

This clone was observed a few times. The rearrangement joins TRBV5-6 to TRBJ2-3, with 10 bases that match TRBD2. J lost 2 bases, V lost 2 bases, and 8 bases had no gene match. The CDR3 sequence is 17 residues long. Germline values: CDR1 SGHDT, CDR2 YYEEEE. This CDR3 reads CASSFYGLAEFTDTQYF. DNA for the CDR3: TGTGCCAGCAGCTTCTACGGACTAGCGGAATTCACAGATACGCAGTATTTT. Complete variable domain (other parts from reference TRBV5-6 and TRBJ2-3): DAGVTQSPTHLIKTRGQQVTLRCSPKSGHDTVSWYQQALGQGPQFIFQYYEEEERQRGNFPDRFSGHQFPNYSSELNVNALLLGDSALYLCASSFYGLAEFTDTQYFGPGTRLTVL.

The chain employs TRBV4-3 and TRBJ2-7; D not resolved. Germline assignment: CDR1 LGHNA and CDR2 YSLEER. The V end lost 0 bases, the J end lost 4 bases, and 10 bases lay between the germline ends. This CDR3 has 14 residues. The CDR3 sequence is CASSQDLARYEQYF. In DNA form, the CDR3 reads TGCGCCAGCAGCCAAGACTTAGCACGGTACGAGCAGTACTTC.

J is TRBJ1-5 and V is TRBV30; D is ambiguous. V was cut by 0 bases and J by 6 bases, with 9 bases left in between. The germline CDR1 and CDR2 sequences are GTSNPN and SVGIG (reference sequence). CDR3 length: 13 amino acids. The CDR3 reads CAWSVLAGQPQHF. As DNA, the CDR3 is TGTGCCTGGAGTGTATTGGCTGGTCAGCCCCAGCATTTT.

The gene calls are TRBV18 and TRBJ2-1; D not resolved. The CDR3 is 18 amino acids. Germline CDR1 reads KGHSH; CDR2 reads LQKENI. V lost 6 bases and J lost 3, with 24 bases in between. DNA for the CDR3: TGTGCCAGCTCCCCCCCTAATGCGCTCCAATCAGGCTACAATGAGCAGTTCTTC. Translating gives CASSPPNALQSGYNEQFF.

V usage is TRBV7-9 and J usage is TRBJ2-2; perhaps TRBD2 as D (7 bases). The CDR3 is 17 residues long. V was cut by 5 bases and J by 6 bases, with 22 bases left in between. Germline V gene sequence: CDR1 SEHNR, CDR2 FQNEAQ (reference sequence). As DNA, the CDR3 is TGTGCCAGCAGCCCGCCCCTAGGGGGAGGGCGGGCCGGGGAGCTGTTTTTT. Amino acid sequence: CASSPPLGGGRAGELFF.

CDR3 DNA: TGTGCCACCAGCAGAGGGCGGTTCTCCTACGAGCAGTACTTC. This sequence encodes CATSRGRFSYEQYF. This sequence joins TRBV15 and TRBJ2-7; D is unclear. Germline CDR1 reads LNHNV; CDR2 reads YYDKDF (reference sequence). V dropped 1 base and J dropped 0 bases, with 7 bases sitting between them. This CDR3 has 14 amino acids.

The chain links TRBV28 to TRBJ2-1, with 8 bases identical to TRBD2. CDR1 is MDHEN and CDR2 is SYDVKM in the germline V gene. With V trimmed by 8 bases and J by 2 bases, 2 bases remained unmatched. The CDR3 sequence is 13 residues long. The CDR3 here is CASLSGTYNEQFF. The CDR3 nucleotides read TGTGCCAGCCTTAGCGGGACCTACAATGAGCAGTTCTTC.

This CDR3 is CASSERLAGDNEQFF. The CDR3 region has the DNA TGTGCCAGCAGTGAACGACTAGCGGGAGACAATGAGCAGTTCTTC. The chain uses TRBV2 and TRBJ2-1; the match to TRBD2 covers 12 bases. Germline CDR1 SNHLY, CDR2 FYNNEI. J gave up 5 bases and V 2 bases, and 1 base lay outside the gene matches. The CDR3 spans 15 residues.

CDR3 in DNA: TGCAGCGTGGCCCCCAGACTAGCGGGAGTCTATGAGCAGTACTTC. As protein: CSVAPRLAGVYEQYF. The chain carries TRBV29-1 and TRBJ2-7; 12 bases are shared with TRBD2. The CDR3 runs to 15 residues. Germline V lookup: CDR1 SQVTM, CDR2 ANQGSEA. Germline trimming cut 6 bases from V and 7 bases from J; bases unmatched to any gene: 13.

V is TRBV28 and J is TRBJ1-1, with 8 bases aligning to TRBD1. Looked up from germline, CDR1 is MDHEN and CDR2 is SYDVKM. The CDR3 is 16 amino acids. V shed 10 bases, J shed 7 bases, and the junction held 20 bases outside the gene matches. The CDR3 coding sequence is TGTGCCATCCAGGGGTCGAAGACAGGGGACAAAGGTGAAGCTTTCTTT. This translates into CAIQGSKTGDKGEAFF. The full variable domain, rest sourced from reference TRBV28 and TRBJ1-1, is DVKVTQSSRYLVKRTGEKVFLECVQDMDHENMFWYRQDPGLGLRLIYFSYDVKMKEKGDIPEGYSVSREKKERFSLILESASTNQTSMYLCAIQGSKTGDKGEAFFGQGTRLTVV.

The V gene is TRBV9, the J gene TRBJ2-3, with 7 bases lining up with TRBD2. Trimming cost V 3 bases and J 1 base; bases outside gene matches: 5. Germline loops: CDR1 SGDLS, CDR2 YYNGEE. The CDR3 contains 15 residues. CDR3 region: CASSGRTSGTDTQYF. CDR3 bases: TGTGCCAGCAGCGGAAGAACTAGCGGCACAGATACGCAGTATTTT.

The chain couples TRBV29-1 to TRBJ1-2, with unresolved D. The CDR3 loop spans 14 amino acids. V was trimmed by 7 bases and J by 4 bases, leaving 19 bases between them. From germline, CDR1 is SQVTM and CDR2 ANQGSEA. The CDR3 protein is CSATSLGFGYGYTF. The CDR3 nucleotides are TGCAGCGCCACTAGCCTCGGTTTTGGCTATGGCTACACCTTC.

The V call is TRBV27, the J call TRBJ2-7; D is perhaps TRBD1 (5 bases). There are 14 residues in the CDR3. V lost 1 base and J lost 0, with 7 bases in between. The germline V gene has CDR1 MNHEY and CDR2 SMNVEV (reference sequence). For the CDR3, the DNA is TGTGCCAGCAGTTTATTCGACAGCTCCTACGAGCAGTACTTC. Residues: CASSLFDSSYEQYF.

J is TRBJ1-4 and V is TRBV6-5; D might be TRBD1 (5 bases). V was trimmed by 8 bases and J by 8 bases, leaving 15 bases between them. Germline lookup yields CDR1 MNHEY and CDR2 SVGAGI. The CDR3 loop spans 13 amino acids. This chain's CDR3 is CASGWGVGEKLFF. The CDR3, as DNA: TGTGCCAGCGGCTGGGGGGTTGGGGAAAAACTGTTTTTT.

The chain carries TRBV5-6 and TRBJ1-2; D might be TRBD1 (6 bases). V was pared by 4 bases and J by 0 bases, with 16 bases between. The germline V gene encodes CDR1 SGHDT and CDR2 YYEEEE. This CDR3 is 16 amino acids long. The CDR3 coding sequence is TGTGCCAGCAGCGACAGCCCGGACAGAGCTAACTATGGCTACACCTTC. Protein product: CASSDSPDRANYGYTF.

This clone was detected a few times. This chain uses TRBV15 with TRBJ1-5; 7 positions agree with TRBD1. Losses at the gene ends were 3 bases for V and 3 bases for J; bases not matched to a gene: 5. The CDR3 loop spans 15 amino acids. Germline V lookup: CDR1 LNHNV, CDR2 YYDKDF (reference sequence). CDR3 loop: CATSSRQGYNQPQHF. For the CDR3, the DNA is TGTGCCACCAGCAGCAGACAGGGTTACAATCAGCCCCAGCATTTT.

This clone has a single count. This chain links TRBV5-1 with TRBJ2-7; 7 nucleotides align to TRBD2. Germline V gene sequence: CDR1 SGHRS, CDR2 YFSETQ. The CDR3 extends over 14 amino acids. The ends lost 4 bases at V and 3 bases at J; junction bases unmatched: 7. CDR3 sequence: CASSGWAGDYEQYF. The CDR3 nucleotides read TGCGCCAGCAGCGGGTGGGCGGGAGACTACGAGCAGTACTTC.

The genes are TRBV6-6 and TRBJ1-5; D possibly corresponds to TRBD1 (6 bases). Trimming cost V 2 bases and J 6 bases, with 11 bases left between them. CDR3 length: 14 amino acids. Germline V gives CDR1 MNHNY, CDR2 SVGAGI (reference sequence). The CDR3 spells CASSYVGGPQPQHF. The CDR3 coding sequence is TGTGCCAGCAGTTACGTGGGGGGGCCTCAGCCCCAGCATTTT.

V usage is TRBV9 and J usage is TRBJ2-7; TRBD1 might be the D (5 bases). Germline V gene lookup returns CDR1 SGDLS and CDR2 YYNGEE. This CDR3 spans 14 amino acids. Trimming pared 3 bases from V and 1 base from J, leaving 11 bases between. CDR3 residues: CASSGTGTSYEQYF. The CDR3 DNA reads as TGTGCCAGCAGCGGAACAGGTACGTCCTACGAGCAGTACTTC.

The rearrangement uses TRBV30 and TRBJ1-1; no reliable D call. Germline CDR1 and CDR2: GTSNPN and SVGIG (reference sequence). The CDR3 is 12 residues long. V was cut by 6 bases and J by 4 bases, with 12 bases left in between. This CDR3 reads CACLSLFTEAFF. The CDR3 DNA sequence: TGTGCCTGCCTCTCCCTGTTCACTGAAGCTTTCTTT.

The V call is TRBV18, the J call TRBJ2-5; D uncertain. CDR1 and CDR2 from the germline V gene are KGHSH and LQKENI. This CDR3 is built from 15 residues. The V and J ends lost 3 bases and 2 bases respectively, with 13 bases between them. The CDR3 reads CASSPISVLQETQYF. In nucleotides, the CDR3 is TGTGCCAGCTCACCCATCTCGGTCCTTCAAGAGACCCAGTACTTC. The whole variable domain, filled in from reference TRBV18 and TRBJ2-5, reads NAGVMQNPRHLVRRRGQEARLRCSPMKGHSHVYWYRQLPEEGLKFMVYLQKENIIDESGMPKERFSAEFPKEGPSILRIQQVVRGDSAAYFCASSPISVLQETQYFGPGTRLLVL.

This clone appeared a single time. Sequence at one end of the junction differs from germline and may be a read error. CDR3: CVSSQGQGYGYTF. In nucleotides, the CDR3 is TGCGTCAGCAGCCAAGGACAGGGCTATGGCTACACCTTC. The V call is TRBV4-3, the J call TRBJ1-2; 8 positions agree with TRBD1. CDR1 is LGHNA, CDR2 YSLEER, per germline. The CDR3 covers 13 residues.

The CDR3 here is CAWSVGGVDTGELFF. Here the CDR3 DNA reads TGTGCCTGGAGTGTCGGGGGAGTGGACACCGGGGAGCTGTTTTTT. This chain connects TRBV30 to TRBJ2-2, with D perhaps matching TRBD2 (6 bases). The germline CDR1 and CDR2 sequences are GTSNPN and SVGIG (reference sequence). Trimming left V 0 bases short and J 3 bases short, with 11 bases between. CDR3 length: 15 amino acids.

The gene calls are TRBV28 and TRBJ2-5; 9 positions agree with TRBD1. The better agreement between TRBJ2-7 and the DNA end casts doubt on the J call. The germline V gene encodes CDR1 MDHEN and CDR2 SYDVKM. The CDR3 consists of 13 residues. As DNA, the CDR3 is TGTGCCAGCAGCCACAGGGGGCTCAACGAGCAGTACTTC. Translating gives CASSHRGLNEQYF.